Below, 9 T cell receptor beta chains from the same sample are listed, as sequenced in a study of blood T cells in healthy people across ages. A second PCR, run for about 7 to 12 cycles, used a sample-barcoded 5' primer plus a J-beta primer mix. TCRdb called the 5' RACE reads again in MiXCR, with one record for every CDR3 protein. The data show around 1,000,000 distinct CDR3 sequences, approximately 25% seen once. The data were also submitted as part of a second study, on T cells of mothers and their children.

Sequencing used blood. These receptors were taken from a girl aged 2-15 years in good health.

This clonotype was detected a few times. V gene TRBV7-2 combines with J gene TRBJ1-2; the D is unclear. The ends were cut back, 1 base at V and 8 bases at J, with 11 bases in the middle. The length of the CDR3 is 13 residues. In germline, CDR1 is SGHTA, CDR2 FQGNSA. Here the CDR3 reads CASSLDFGRGYTF. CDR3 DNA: TGTGCCAGCAGCTTAGATTTCGGGAGAGGCTACACCTTC.

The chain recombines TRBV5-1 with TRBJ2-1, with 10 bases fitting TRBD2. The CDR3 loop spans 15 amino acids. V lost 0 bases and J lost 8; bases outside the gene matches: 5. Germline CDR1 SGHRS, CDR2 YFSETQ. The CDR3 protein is CASSLEPSGGYEQFF. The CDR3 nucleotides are TGCGCCAGCAGCTTGGAACCTAGCGGGGGTTATGAGCAGTTCTTC.

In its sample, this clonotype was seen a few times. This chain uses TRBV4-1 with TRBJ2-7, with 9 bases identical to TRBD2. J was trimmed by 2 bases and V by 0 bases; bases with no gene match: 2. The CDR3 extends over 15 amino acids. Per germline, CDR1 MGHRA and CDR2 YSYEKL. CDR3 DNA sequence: TGCGCCAGCAGCCAAGAGGCTAGCGGGGCCTACGAGCAGTACTTC. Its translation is CASSQEASGAYEQYF.

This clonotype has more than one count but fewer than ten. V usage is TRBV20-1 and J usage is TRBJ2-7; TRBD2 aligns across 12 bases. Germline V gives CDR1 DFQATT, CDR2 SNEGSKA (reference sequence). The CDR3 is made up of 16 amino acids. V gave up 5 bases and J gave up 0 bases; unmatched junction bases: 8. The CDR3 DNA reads TGCAGTGCTTTTGAACTAGCGGGGGGTTCCTCCTACGAGCAGTACTTC. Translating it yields CSAFELAGGSSYEQYF.

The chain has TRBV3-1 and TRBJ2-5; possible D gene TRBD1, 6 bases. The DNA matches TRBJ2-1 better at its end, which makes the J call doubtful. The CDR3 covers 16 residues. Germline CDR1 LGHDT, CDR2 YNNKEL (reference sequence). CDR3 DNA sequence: TGTGCCAGCAGCCAAGTCTCAGGGGACGTCTACAATGAGCAGTTCTTC. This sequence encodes CASSQVSGDVYNEQFF.

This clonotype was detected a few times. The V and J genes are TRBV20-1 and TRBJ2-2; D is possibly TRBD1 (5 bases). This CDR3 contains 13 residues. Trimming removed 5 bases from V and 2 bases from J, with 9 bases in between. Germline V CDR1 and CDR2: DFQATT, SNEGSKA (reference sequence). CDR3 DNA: TGCAGTGCTGCAGACAGTAACACCGGGGAGCTGTTTTTT. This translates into CSAADSNTGELFF.

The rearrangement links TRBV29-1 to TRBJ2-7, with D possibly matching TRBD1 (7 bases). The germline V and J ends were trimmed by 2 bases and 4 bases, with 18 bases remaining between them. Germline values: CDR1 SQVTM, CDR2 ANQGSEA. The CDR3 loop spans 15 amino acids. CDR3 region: CSVESPGGRIYEQYF. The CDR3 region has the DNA TGCAGCGTTGAATCCCCAGGGGGGCGTATATACGAGCAGTACTTC.

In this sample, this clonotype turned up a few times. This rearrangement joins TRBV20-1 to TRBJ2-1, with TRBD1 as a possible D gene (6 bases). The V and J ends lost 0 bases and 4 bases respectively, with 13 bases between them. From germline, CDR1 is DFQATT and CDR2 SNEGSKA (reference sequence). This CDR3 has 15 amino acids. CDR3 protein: CSAREGAGGYNEQFF. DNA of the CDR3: TGCAGTGCTAGAGAGGGGGCTGGAGGTTACAATGAGCAGTTCTTC.

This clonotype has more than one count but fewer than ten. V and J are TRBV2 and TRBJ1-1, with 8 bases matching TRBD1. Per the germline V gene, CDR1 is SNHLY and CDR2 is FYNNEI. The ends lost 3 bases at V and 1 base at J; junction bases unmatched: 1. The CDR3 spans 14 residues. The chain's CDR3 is CASSETGANTEAFF. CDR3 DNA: TGTGCCAGCAGTGAGACAGGGGCGAACACTGAAGCTTTCTTT.